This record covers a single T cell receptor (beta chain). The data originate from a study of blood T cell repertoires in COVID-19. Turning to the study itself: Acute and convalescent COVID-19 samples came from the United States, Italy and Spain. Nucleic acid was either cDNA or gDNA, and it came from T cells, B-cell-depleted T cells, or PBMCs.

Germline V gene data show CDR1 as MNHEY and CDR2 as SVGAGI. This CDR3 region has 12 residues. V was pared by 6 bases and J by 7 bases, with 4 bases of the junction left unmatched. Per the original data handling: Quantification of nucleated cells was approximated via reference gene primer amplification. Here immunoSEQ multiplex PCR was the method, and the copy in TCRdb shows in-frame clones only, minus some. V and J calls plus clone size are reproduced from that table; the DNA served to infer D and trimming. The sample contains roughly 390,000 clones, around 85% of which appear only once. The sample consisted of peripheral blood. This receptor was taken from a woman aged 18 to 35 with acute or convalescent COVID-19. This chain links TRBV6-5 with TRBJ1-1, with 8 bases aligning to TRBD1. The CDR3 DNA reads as TGTGCCAGCAGGGACAGGGACGTTGAAGCTTTCTTT. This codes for CASRDRDVEAFF.